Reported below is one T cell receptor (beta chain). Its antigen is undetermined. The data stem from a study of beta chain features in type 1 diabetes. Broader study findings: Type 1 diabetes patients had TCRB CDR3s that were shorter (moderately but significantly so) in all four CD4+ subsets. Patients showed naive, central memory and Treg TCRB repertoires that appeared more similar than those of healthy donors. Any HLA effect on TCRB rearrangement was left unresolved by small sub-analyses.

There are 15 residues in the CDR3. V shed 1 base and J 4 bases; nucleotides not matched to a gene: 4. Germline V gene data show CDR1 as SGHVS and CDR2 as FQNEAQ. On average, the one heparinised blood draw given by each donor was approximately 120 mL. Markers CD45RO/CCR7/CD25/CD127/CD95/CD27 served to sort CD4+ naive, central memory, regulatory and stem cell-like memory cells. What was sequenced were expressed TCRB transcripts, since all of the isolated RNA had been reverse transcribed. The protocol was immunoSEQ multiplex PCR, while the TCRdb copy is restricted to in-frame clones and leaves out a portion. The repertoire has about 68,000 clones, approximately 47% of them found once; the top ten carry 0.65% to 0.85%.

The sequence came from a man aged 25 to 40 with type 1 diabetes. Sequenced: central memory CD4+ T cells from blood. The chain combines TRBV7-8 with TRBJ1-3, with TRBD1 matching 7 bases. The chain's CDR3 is CASSLGQGDGNTIYF. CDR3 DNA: TGTGCCAGCAGCTTAGGACAGGGTGACGGAAACACCATATATTTT.